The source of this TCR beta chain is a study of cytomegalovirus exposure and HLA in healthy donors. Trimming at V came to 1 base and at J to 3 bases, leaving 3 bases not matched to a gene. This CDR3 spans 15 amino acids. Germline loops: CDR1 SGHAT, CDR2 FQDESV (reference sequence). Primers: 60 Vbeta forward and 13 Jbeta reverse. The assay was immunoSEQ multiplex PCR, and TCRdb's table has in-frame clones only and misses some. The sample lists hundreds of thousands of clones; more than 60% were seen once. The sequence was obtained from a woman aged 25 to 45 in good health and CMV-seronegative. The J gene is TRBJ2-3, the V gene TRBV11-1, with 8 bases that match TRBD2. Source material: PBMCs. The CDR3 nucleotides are TGTGCCAGCAGCTTAGTTCCGGGGGGGACAGATACGCAGTATTTT. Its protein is CASSLVPGGTDTQYF.